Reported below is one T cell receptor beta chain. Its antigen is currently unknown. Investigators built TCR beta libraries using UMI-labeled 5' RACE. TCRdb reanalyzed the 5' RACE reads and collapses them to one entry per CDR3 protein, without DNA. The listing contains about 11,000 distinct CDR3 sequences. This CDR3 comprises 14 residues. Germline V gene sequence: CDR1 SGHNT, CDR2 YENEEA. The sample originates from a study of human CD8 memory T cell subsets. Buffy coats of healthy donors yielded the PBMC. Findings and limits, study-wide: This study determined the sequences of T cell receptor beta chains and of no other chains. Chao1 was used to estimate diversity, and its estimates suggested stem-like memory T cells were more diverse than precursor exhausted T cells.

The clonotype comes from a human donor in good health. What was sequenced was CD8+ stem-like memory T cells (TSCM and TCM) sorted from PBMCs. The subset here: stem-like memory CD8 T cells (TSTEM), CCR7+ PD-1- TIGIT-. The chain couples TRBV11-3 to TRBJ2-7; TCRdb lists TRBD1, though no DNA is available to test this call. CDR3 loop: CASSHRDRSYEQYF.